This T cell receptor (beta chain) was found in a study of T cells after yellow fever vaccination. Study details: Each low-cell-number fraction was prepared by means of SMART-Seq v4 Ultra Low Input.

Study conclusions and caveats: Researchers cautioned that FACS-sorted repertoires could harbor abundant clonotypes contaminating from the bulk population. Some clonotypes, a small share, were shared between CD4 and CD8 compartments.

The V segment lost 6 bases and the J segment 3 bases; nucleotides outside the gene matches: 13. The CDR3 consists of 17 residues. Germline CDR1 and CDR2: KGHSH and LQKENI. Conversion of TCR transcripts into cDNA relied on 5'RACE template switching, which added a universal primer site and UMIs. TCRdb ran MiXCR on the 5' RACE reads and lists one entry per CDR3 protein. The table includes roughly 190,000 distinct CDR3 sequences, 9.5% to 12% detected once. With regard to this clonotype: The antigen is unknown.

The sequence was collected from a man younger than 30 who received the YFV17D yellow fever vaccine. The J gene is TRBJ1-5, the V gene TRBV18, with 8 bases aligning to TRBD1. The input for sequencing was CD8+ T cells sorted from PBMCs, taken 15 days after the yellow fever booster vaccination. The CDR3 protein is CASSTIRGLGNNQPQHF. The CDR3 DNA follows: TGTGCCAGCTCCACAATCAGGGGGCTAGGGAACAATCAGCCCCAGCATTTT.